This TCR beta chain came from a study of T cell responses to AZD1222 COVID-19 vaccine. Sequenced by immunoSEQ multiplex PCR; TCRdb stores in-frame clones only, minus some. The table includes around 88,000 clones, 85% to 90% detected once. Findings and caveats of the study: Per reports, nearly half of all spike-specific TCRs target regions that are unmutated in variants. Two doses of AZD1222 preceded a rise in Spike-specific TCR breadth and depth. Only 5 to 7 AZD1222 recipients tested seropositive at baseline. Clonal diversity was possibly underestimated, and the donors were mostly white British, with more females.

A remark on this clone: Antigen unknown.

Germline V gene data show CDR1 as SEHNR and CDR2 as FQNEAQ (reference sequence). Trimming removed 1 base from V and 1 base from J, with 8 bases in between. CDR3 length: 15 amino acids. The TCR comes from an adult in good health. Material: peripheral blood, obtained on day 0 of MenACWY control vaccination. The rearrangement links TRBV7-9 to TRBJ1-3; D is possibly TRBD1 (6 bases). The CDR3 is CASSLGGASGNTIYF. The CDR3 coding sequence is TGTGCCAGCAGCTTAGGGGGGGCATCTGGAAACACCATATATTTT.